This T cell receptor (beta chain) originates from a study of neoadjuvant nivolumab and ipilimumab in lung cancer. Points on this clone: What it binds is unknown.

CDR1 is KGHSH, CDR2 LQKENI, per germline. The CDR3 is 15 residues long. Between the trimmed V and J ends, which lost 0 bases and 4 bases, there was a span of 9 bases. Study-wide results and limits: TCR clonality did not significantly correlate with pathologic tumor regression. From pretherapy to surgery, tumor richness and clonality rose with dual therapy.

Here immunoSEQ multiplex PCR was the method, and the copy in TCRdb shows in-frame clones only, minus some. This table holds approximately 13,000 clones, around 65% found once. This material consisted of peripheral blood, taken after neoadjuvant nivolumab, alone or with ipilimumab, at or shortly before surgery. The source is an adult with non-small cell lung cancer. This chain joins TRBV18 and TRBJ1-4; the D gene is possibly TRBD1 (5 bases). CDR3 sequence (DNA): TGTGCCAGCTCACCACCCGCGACAGATAATGAAAAACTGTTTTTT. It translates to CASSPPATDNEKLFF.